This T cell receptor beta chain was identified during a study of breast tumors, draining lymph nodes, adjacent tissues. Samples came from axillary lymph nodes draining the breast cancer. This CDR3 has 14 amino acids. Germline assignment: CDR1 MNHEY and CDR2 SVGEGT. Trimming shortened V by 1 base and J by 6 bases, and 11 bases separated the two germline ends. This clonotype was seen ten or more times. TCRdb re-called the multiplex PCR reads with MiXCR, one entry per CDR3 protein. The sample includes approximately 88,000 distinct CDR3 sequences, approximately 30% of them seen just once. The receptor comes from a female donor with breast cancer. Some clones in this sample may be carry-over from other donors' samples. The sequencing input was axillary lymph node tissue. V and J are TRBV6-2 or TRBV6-3 and TRBJ2-3; D ambiguous. CDR3 nucleotide sequence: TGTGCCAGCAGTTACTTGTCTGTGACCGATACGCAGTATTTT. Protein sequence: CASSYLSVTDTQYF.